The rows below give T cell receptor beta chains drawn from one sample of a study of OX40 agonist ivuxolimab in advanced cancers. Clones were read by immunoSEQ multiplex PCR, and TCRdb kept only the in-frame ones, dropping some. Found here are about 71,000 clones, about 93% of them singletons; the top ten hold around 14%. Source: CD4+ or CD8+ T cells sorted from blood, taken in a trial of the OX40 agonist ivuxolimab. The receptor set was obtained from an adult with an advanced solid tumor such as melanoma, head and neck, liver or kidney cancer. Both conserved end residues are part of each CDR3. A D gene is named only where the DNA matches it firmly. Some rows mark clone size as missing; the rest say once, few, many or name a class of expanded clone.

>TRBV7-9|.|.|TRBJ1-5
CASSLAASNQPQHF
TGTGCCAGCAGCTTAGCAGCTAGCAATCAGCCCCAGCATTTT
>TRBV18|TRBD2|.|TRBJ2-2
CASSPDVSGRTGELFF
TGTGCCAGCTCACCAGACGTAAGCGGGAGGACCGGGGAGCTGTTTTTT
>TRBV7-9|.|.|TRBJ1-1
CASIGLTRTAFVNTEAFF
TGTGCCAGCATTGGGCTAACCAGGACGGCCTTTGTAAACACTGAAGCTTTCTTT
>TRBV11-2|.|.|TRBJ1-6
CASQVINSPPHF
TGTGCCAGTCAGGTGATCAATTCACCCCCCCACTTT
>TRBV19|.|.|TRBJ2-7
CASSILGAYSYEQYF
TGTGCCAGTAGTATATTGGGGGCATACTCCTACGAGCAGTACTTC
>TRBV7-2|.|.|TRBJ1-2
CASSLDAYGYTF
TGTGCCAGCAGCTTAGACGCATATGGCTACACCTTC
>TRBV5-1|TRBD1|.|TRBJ1-2
CASSLPPGQGYGYTF
TGCGCCAGCAGCTTGCCCCCGGGACAGGGCTATGGCTACACCTTC
>TRBV28|TRBD2|.|TRBJ2-2
CASSFWTSGPRRTGELFF
TGTGCCAGCAGTTTCTGGACTAGCGGCCCCCGGAGGACCGGGGAGCTGTTTTTT
>TRBV4-1|.|.|TRBJ1-1
CASSHGGVGTEAFF
TGCGCCAGCAGCCACGGGGGAGTTGGCACTGAAGCTTTCTTT
>TRBV5-4|.|.|TRBJ1-4
CASSLGAGLSTNEKLFF
TGTGCCAGCAGCTTGGGAGCAGGCCTCTCAACTAATGAAAAACTGTTTTTT
>TRBV28|.|.|TRBJ2-7
CASTAGTYEQYF
TGTGCCAGCACGGCGGGGACCTACGAGCAGTACTTC
>TRBV7-2|.|.|TRBJ1-1
CASSLAWGMNTEAFF
TGTGCCAGCAGCTTAGCGTGGGGGATGAACACTGAAGCTTTCTTT
>TRBV27|TRBD1|.|TRBJ1-2
CASSFRRGRAEGYTF
TGTGCCAGCAGTTTTCGGAGGGGGCGCGCTGAGGGCTACACCTTC
>TRBV7-2|.|.|TRBJ1-6
CASSLDAFGGTPLHF
TGTGCCAGCAGCTTAGATGCTTTTGGGGGAACACCCCTCCACTTT
>TRBV2|TRBD2|.|TRBJ2-1
CASSPGLAGYEQFF
TGTGCCAGCAGTCCGGGACTAGCGGGATATGAGCAGTTCTTC
>TRBV28|.|once|TRBJ1-3
CASSFAGTGNTIYF
TGTGCCAGCAGTTTCGCTGGGACTGGAAACACCATATATTTT
>TRBV19|TRBD2|.|TRBJ2-5
CASSILERGRTETQYF
TGTGCCAGTAGTATCCTCGAGCGGGGGAGGACGGAGACCCAGTACTTC
>TRBV4-1|TRBD2|.|TRBJ2-1
CASSQPGLAYNEQFF
TGCGCCAGCAGCCAACCGGGACTAGCGTACAATGAGCAGTTCTTC
>TRBV4-3|TRBD1|.|TRBJ2-2
CASSHTGAGELFF
TGCGCCAGCAGCCATACAGGGGCCGGGGAGCTGTTTTTT
>TRBV13|.|.|TRBJ2-1
CASSTTGSYNEQFF
TGTGCCAGCAGTACGACAGGTTCCTACAATGAGCAGTTCTTC
>TRBV4-2|TRBD1|.|TRBJ2-1
CASSLGQGRDEQFF
TGTGCCAGCAGCCTCGGACAGGGGCGGGATGAGCAGTTCTTC
>TRBV28|.|.|TRBJ2-3
CASSLGRGTDTQYF
TGTGCCAGCAGCTTAGGGCGAGGCACAGATACGCAGTATTTT
>TRBV4-1|.|.|TRBJ1-2
CASSAQGRYGYTF
TGCGCCAGCAGCGCACAGGGCCGCTATGGCTACACCTTC
>TRBV27|TRBD1|.|TRBJ1-2
CASRPGTGYGYTF
TGTGCCAGCAGGCCAGGGACAGGTTATGGCTACACCTTC
>TRBV6-5|.|.|TRBJ2-5
CASSYQPQETQYF
TGTGCCAGCAGTTACCAGCCGCAGGAGACCCAGTACTTC
>TRBV7-9|.|.|TRBJ1-1
CASSLAAGEAFF
TGTGCCAGCAGCTTAGCGGCAGGTGAAGCTTTCTTT
>TRBV7-8|.|.|TRBJ1-2
CASSFTRGEGYGYTF
TGTGCCAGCAGCTTCACGAGGGGGGAGGGCTATGGCTACACCTTC
>TRBV5-8|.|.|TRBJ1-2
CASSRGPGYTF
TGTGCCAGCAGCCGGGGTCCCGGCTACACCTTC
>TRBV4-3|.|.|TRBJ2-5
CASRRARETQYF
TGCGCCAGCAGAAGGGCAAGAGAGACCCAGTACTTC
>TRBV6-6|.|.|TRBJ2-7
CASSHRVDEQYF
TGTGCCAGCAGTCACAGGGTCGACGAGCAGTACTTC
>TRBV4-2|.|.|TRBJ2-7
CASSHLVGVDYEQYF
TGTGCCAGCAGCCATTTAGTAGGGGTGGATTACGAGCAGTACTTC
>TRBV7-9|.|.|TRBJ1-5
CASSLGQSSNQPQHF
TGTGCCAGCAGCTTAGGGCAGTCTAGCAATCAGCCCCAGCATTTT
>TRBV19|TRBD1|.|TRBJ2-7
CASRNDRGEQYF
TGTGCCAGTAGAAACGACAGGGGCGAGCAGTACTTC
>TRBV7-7|.|.|TRBJ1-6
CASITIRYPLNSSYNSPLHF
TGTGCCAGCATCACCATCAGGTACCCACTTAATAGCTCCTATAATTCACCCCTCCACTTT
>TRBV28|.|.|TRBJ1-4
CASSLAQVIEKLFF
TGTGCCAGCAGTTTGGCGCAGGTCATAGAAAAACTGTTTTTT
>TRBV6-1|.|.|TRBJ1-5
CASSEWTASNQPQHF
TGTGCCAGCAGTGAATGGACGGCCAGCAATCAGCCCCAGCATTTT
>TRBV11-2|.|.|TRBJ1-5
CASSLGGTGQPQHF
TGTGCCAGCAGCTTGGGGGGAACGGGTCAGCCCCAGCATTTT
>TRBV7-8|.|.|TRBJ1-1
CASSFLREVNTEAFF
TGTGCCAGCAGCTTCCTCCGGGAGGTGAACACTGAAGCTTTCTTT
>TRBV15|.|.|TRBJ1-1
CATSRGTGLGINTEAFF
TGTGCCACCAGCAGAGGGACCGGTCTAGGAATTAACACTGAAGCTTTCTTT
>TRBV7-7|TRBD2|.|TRBJ2-5
CASSLQAGGPKETQYF
TGTGCTAGCAGCTTGCAAGCGGGAGGGCCGAAGGAGACCCAGTACTTC
>TRBV27|.|.|TRBJ2-1
CASRLTSSSYNEQFF
TGTGCCAGCAGGCTCACTAGTTCGTCCTACAATGAGCAGTTCTTC
>TRBV11-2|TRBD2|.|TRBJ2-3
CASSPEAGALTDTQYF
TGTGCCAGCAGCCCAGAAGCGGGAGCCCTCACAGATACGCAGTATTTT
>TRBV29-1|TRBD1|.|TRBJ1-4
CSVADRGTTNEKLFF
TGCAGCGTCGCCGACAGGGGAACAACTAATGAAAAACTGTTTTTT
>TRBV29-1|TRBD1|.|TRBJ2-2
CSAEGANTGELFF
TGCAGCGCCGAGGGGGCTAACACCGGGGAGCTGTTTTTT
>TRBV4-3|.|.|TRBJ1-5
CASSQEEEGRPNQPQHF
TGCGCCAGCAGCCAAGAGGAAGAGGGACGGCCCAATCAGCCCCAGCATTTT
>TRBV2|TRBD2|once|TRBJ2-1
CASSQTSGTNNEQFF
TGTGCCAGCAGTCAGACTAGCGGTACGAACAATGAGCAGTTCTTC
>TRBV7-6|TRBD2|.|TRBJ2-1
CASSPSGGAHNEQFF
TGTGCCAGCAGCCCAAGCGGGGGGGCCCACAATGAGCAGTTCTTC
>TRBV14|TRBD1|.|TRBJ1-2
CASSRGQGAYGYTF
TGTGCCAGCAGCCGAGGACAGGGGGCCTATGGCTACACCTTC
>TRBV7-9|.|.|TRBJ2-3
CASSPWANTDTQYF
TGTGCCAGCAGCCCCTGGGCTAACACAGATACGCAGTATTTT
>TRBV19|.|.|TRBJ1-1
CASSWGARDTEAFF
TGTGCCAGTAGTTGGGGGGCGCGGGACACTGAAGCTTTCTTT
>TRBV7-3|TRBD1|.|TRBJ1-2
CASSLGDRDGYTF
TGTGCCAGCAGCTTAGGGGACAGGGATGGCTACACCTTC